What follows is one T cell receptor beta chain and its context. This specimen comes from a study of shared clonotypes between healthy human individuals. Naive CD8 isolation took CD45RO-negative cells positively selected for CCR7 and excluded terminally differentiated effector memory CD45RA+ cells. This CDR3 contains 15 residues. With 3 bases clipped from V and 3 bases from J, the junction kept 4 bases outside the gene matches. Germline V lookup: CDR1 MNHEY, CDR2 SVGAGI. Assay used: immunoSEQ multiplex PCR; TCRdb lists only in-frame clones, some missing. The table has about 2 million clones, about 95% seen once.

The TCR originated in a man aged 18 to 30 in good health. The material sequenced was naive CD8+ T cells sorted from blood. The chain is built from TRBV6-5 and TRBJ2-3; 9 bases align to TRBD2. The CDR3: CASSYAGGLTDTQYF. The DNA of the CDR3 is TGTGCCAGCAGTTATGCGGGAGGGCTAACAGATACGCAGTATTTT.